The sequence of this T cell receptor beta chain was determined in a study of cytomegalovirus exposure and HLA in healthy donors. The CDR3 contains 13 residues. V dropped 11 bases and J dropped 3 bases, with 15 bases sitting between them. CDR1 ENHRY and CDR2 SYGVKD come from the germline V gene. The table came from immunoSEQ multiplex PCR; TCRdb's copy has only in-frame clones and leaves some out. The sample lists about 98,000 clones; around 88% were seen once. J is TRBJ2-3 and V is TRBV10-3; maybe TRBD2 (6 bases). The receptor was isolated from a woman aged 25 to 39 in good health and CMV-seronegative. Sequenced input: PBMCs. CDR3 sequence: CACGSGLTDTQYF. CDR3 nucleotides: TGTGCCTGTGGTAGCGGATTGACAGATACGCAGTATTTT.